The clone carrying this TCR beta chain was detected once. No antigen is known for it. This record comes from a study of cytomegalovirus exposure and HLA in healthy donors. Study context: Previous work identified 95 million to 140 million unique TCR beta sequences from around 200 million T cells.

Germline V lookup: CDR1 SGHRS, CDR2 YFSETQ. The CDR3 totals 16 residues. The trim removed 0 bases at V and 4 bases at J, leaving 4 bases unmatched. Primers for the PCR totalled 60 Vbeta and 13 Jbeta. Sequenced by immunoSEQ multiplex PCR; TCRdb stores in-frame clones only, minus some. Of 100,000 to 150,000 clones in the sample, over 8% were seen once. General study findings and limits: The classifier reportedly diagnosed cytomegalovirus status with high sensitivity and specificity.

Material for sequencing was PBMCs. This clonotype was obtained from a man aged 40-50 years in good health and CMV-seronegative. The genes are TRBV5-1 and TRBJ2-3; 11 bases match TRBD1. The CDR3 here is CASSLAGTGGPDTQYF. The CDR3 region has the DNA TGCGCCAGCAGCTTGGCCGGGACAGGGGGACCAGATACGCAGTATTTT.